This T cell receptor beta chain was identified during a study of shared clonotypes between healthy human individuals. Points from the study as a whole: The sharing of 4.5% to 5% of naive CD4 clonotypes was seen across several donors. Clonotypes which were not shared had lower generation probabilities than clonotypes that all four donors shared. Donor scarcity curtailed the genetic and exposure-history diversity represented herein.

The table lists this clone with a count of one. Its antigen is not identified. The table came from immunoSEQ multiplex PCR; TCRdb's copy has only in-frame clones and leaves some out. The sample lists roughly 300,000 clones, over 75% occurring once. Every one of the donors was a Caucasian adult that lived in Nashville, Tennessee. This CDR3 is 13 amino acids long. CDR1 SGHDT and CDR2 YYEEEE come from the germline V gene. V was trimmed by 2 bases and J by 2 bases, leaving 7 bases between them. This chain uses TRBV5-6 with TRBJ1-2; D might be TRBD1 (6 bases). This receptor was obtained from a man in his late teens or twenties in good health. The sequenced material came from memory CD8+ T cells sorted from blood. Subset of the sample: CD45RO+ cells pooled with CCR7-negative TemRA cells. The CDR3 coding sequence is TGTGCCAGCAGCTTTCAGGGGAACTATGGCTACACCTTC. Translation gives CASSFQGNYGYTF. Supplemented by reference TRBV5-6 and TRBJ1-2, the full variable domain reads DAGVTQSPTHLIKTRGQQVTLRCSPKSGHDTVSWYQQALGQGPQFIFQYYEEEERQRGNFPDRFSGHQFPNYSSELNVNALLLGDSALYLCASSFQGNYGYTFGSGTRLTVV.